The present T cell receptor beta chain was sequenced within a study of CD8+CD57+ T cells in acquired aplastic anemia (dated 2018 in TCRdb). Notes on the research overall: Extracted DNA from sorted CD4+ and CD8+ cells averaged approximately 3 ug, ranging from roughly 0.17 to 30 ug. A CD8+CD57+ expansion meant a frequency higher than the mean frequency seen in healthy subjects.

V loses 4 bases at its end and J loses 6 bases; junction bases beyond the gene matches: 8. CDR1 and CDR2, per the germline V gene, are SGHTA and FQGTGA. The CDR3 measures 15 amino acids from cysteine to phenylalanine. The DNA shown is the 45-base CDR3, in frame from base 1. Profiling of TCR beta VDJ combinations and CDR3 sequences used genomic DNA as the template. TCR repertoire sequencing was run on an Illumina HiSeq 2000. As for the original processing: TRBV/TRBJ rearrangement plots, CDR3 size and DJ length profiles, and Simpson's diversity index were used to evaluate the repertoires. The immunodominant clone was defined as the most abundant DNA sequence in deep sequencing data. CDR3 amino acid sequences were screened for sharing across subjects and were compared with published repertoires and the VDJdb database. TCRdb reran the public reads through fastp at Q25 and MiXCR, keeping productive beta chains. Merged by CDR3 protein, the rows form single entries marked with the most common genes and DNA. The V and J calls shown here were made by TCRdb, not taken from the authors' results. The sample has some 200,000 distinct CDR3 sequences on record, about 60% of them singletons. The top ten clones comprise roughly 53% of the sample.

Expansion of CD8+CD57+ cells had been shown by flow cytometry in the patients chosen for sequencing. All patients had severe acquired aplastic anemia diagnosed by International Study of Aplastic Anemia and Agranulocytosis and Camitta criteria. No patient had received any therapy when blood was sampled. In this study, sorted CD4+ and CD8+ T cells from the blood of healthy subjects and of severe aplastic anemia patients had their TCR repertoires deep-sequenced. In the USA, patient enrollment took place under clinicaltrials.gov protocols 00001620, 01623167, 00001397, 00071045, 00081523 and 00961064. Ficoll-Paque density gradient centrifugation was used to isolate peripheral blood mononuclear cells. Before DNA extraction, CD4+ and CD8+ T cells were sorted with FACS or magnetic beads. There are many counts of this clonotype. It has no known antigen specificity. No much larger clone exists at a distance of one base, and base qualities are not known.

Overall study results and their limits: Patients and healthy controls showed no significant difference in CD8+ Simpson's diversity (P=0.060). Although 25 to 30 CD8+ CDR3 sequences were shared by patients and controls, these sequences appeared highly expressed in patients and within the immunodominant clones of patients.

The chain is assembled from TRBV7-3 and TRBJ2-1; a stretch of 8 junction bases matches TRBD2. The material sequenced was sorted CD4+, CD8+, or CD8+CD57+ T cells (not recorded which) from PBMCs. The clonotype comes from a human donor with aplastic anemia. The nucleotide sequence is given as TGTGCCAGCAGCTCCGGCGGGGGGCCGGGCAATGAGCAGTTCTTC. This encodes CASSSGGGPGNEQFF.